This T cell receptor beta chain comes out of a study of blood T cells in healthy people across ages. About the study: Template-switching capture recovered about one barcoded beta molecule per two T cells.

This clonotype was counted only a few times. The antigen is unknown. Each sample gave at least 6.5 million isolated PBMCs. Germline values: CDR1 WNHNN, CDR2 SYGVQD (reference sequence). The CDR3 runs to 18 residues. The V and J ends lost 0 bases and 0 bases respectively, with 18 bases between them. A second PCR, run for roughly 6 to 11 cycles, used a sample-barcoded 5' primer plus a J-beta primer mix. TCRdb reprocessed the 5' RACE reads with MiXCR, giving one entry per CDR3 protein. The sample yields around 1,700,000 distinct CDR3 sequences, 28% seen once. Regarding the study as a whole: Diversity estimated from one million T cells was considered an underestimate.

This receptor was taken from a woman between 25 and 40 years old in good health. The sequenced sample was blood. This rearrangement joins TRBV10-1 to TRBJ2-7; a possible D gene is TRBD1 (6 bases). CDR3 DNA sequence: TGCGCCAGCAGTGAGTCGAGATTCACTGACAGGAGCTCCTACGAGCAGTACTTC. It encodes CASSESRFTDRSSYEQYF.